Each of the 26 T cell receptor beta chains below was sequenced from the same sample in a study of blood T cell repertoires in COVID-19. Some clones are missing from TCRdb's copy, which holds only in-frame ones; the method was immunoSEQ multiplex PCR. The table lists 65,000 to 70,000 clones, 75% to 90% of them singletons. Sequencing was done on a sample of peripheral blood. These receptor sequences come from a man in his fifties with active COVID-19.

The V gene is TRBV4-3, the J gene TRBJ2-1; D remains unclear. The CDR3 runs 16 residues. Germline V gene data show CDR1 as LGHNA and CDR2 as YSLEER. Trimming left V 0 bases short and J 4 bases short, with 13 bases between. In nucleotides, the CDR3 is TGCGCCAGCAGCCAAGAGTCGATCAGGTTTTACAATGAGCAGTTCTTC. Translated: CASSQESIRFYNEQFF.

The chain joins TRBV28 to TRBJ2-5; 7 bases fit TRBD2. CDR3 size: 18 residues. CDR1 MDHEN and CDR2 SYDVKM come from the germline V gene. V lost 5 bases and J lost 2; bases outside the gene matches: 17. The CDR3 is CASSPPRGGPERQETQYF. CDR3 coding DNA: TGTGCCAGCAGTCCCCCACGGGGAGGGCCCGAAAGACAAGAGACCCAGTACTTC.

The chain is built from TRBV24-1 and TRBJ1-3; TRBD1 agrees at 7 bases. This CDR3 has 14 amino acids. V shed 9 bases and J 0 bases; nucleotides not matched to a gene: 4. Germline lookup yields CDR1 KGHDR and CDR2 SFDVKD. As DNA, the CDR3 is TGTGCCACCCAAGGGGGCGACTCTGGAAACACCATATATTTT. This translates into CATQGGDSGNTIYF.

The chain uses TRBV5-6 and TRBJ2-7; D gene uncertain. The V gene lost 1 base and the J gene lost 0 bases, with 5 bases spanning the gap. CDR1 SGHDT and CDR2 YYEEEE come from the germline V gene. The CDR3 contains 13 residues. As DNA, the CDR3 is TGTGCCAGCAGCTTGCCTAGCTCCTACGAGCAGTACTTC. It is translated as CASSLPSSYEQYF.

The J gene is TRBJ2-7, the V gene TRBV7-8; 8 bases agree with TRBD1. CDR3 length equals 18 residues. V lost 5 bases and J lost 0; bases outside the gene matches: 15. Germline CDR1 and CDR2: SGHVS and FQNEAQ. For the CDR3, the DNA is TGTGCCAGCAGCAGCGGAATTTTCCAGGGGGCTCACTCCTACGAGCAGTACTTC. Its translation: CASSSGIFQGAHSYEQYF.

In its sample, this clone was seen once. CDR3 loop: CAISEFNSGRANEQFF. Written as DNA, the CDR3 is TGTGCCATCAGTGAGTTTAATAGCGGGAGGGCCAATGAGCAGTTCTTC. The V gene is TRBV10-3, the J gene TRBJ2-1; TRBD2 matches 11 bases. The length of the CDR3 is 16 residues. Germline assignment: CDR1 ENHRY and CDR2 SYGVKD. V was pared by 1 base and J by 6 bases, with 5 bases of the junction left unmatched.

The rearrangement links TRBV5-6 to TRBJ1-1; D is ambiguous. Trimming cost V 4 bases and J 4 bases, with 11 bases left between them. The CDR3 is 13 residues long. Germline loops: CDR1 SGHDT, CDR2 YYEEEE. Here the CDR3 reads CASSRGSSTEAFF. CDR3 DNA sequence: TGTGCCAGCAGCCGAGGATCTAGCACTGAAGCTTTCTTT. Full variable domain (missing parts from reference TRBV5-6 and TRBJ1-1): DAGVTQSPTHLIKTRGQQVTLRCSPKSGHDTVSWYQQALGQGPQFIFQYYEEEERQRGNFPDRFSGHQFPNYSSELNVNALLLGDSALYLCASSRGSSTEAFFGQGTRLTVV.

CDR3 bases: TGTGCCAGCAGCGTAGAGAGCGTGTCATACAATGAGCAGTTCTTC. This translates into CASSVESVSYNEQFF. The chain joins TRBV9 to TRBJ2-1; D is unclear. V was clipped by 0 bases and J by 4 bases, with 11 bases between them. CDR3 length: 15 residues. Looked up from germline, CDR1 is SGDLS and CDR2 is YYNGEE. Full variable domain (outside the CDR3, taken from reference TRBV9 and TRBJ2-1): DSGVTQTPKHLITATGQRVTLRCSPRSGDLSVYWYQQSLDQGLQFLIQYYNGEERAKGNILERFSAQQFPDLHSELNLSSLELGDSALYFCASSVESVSYNEQFFGPGTRLTVL.

This chain links TRBV5-8 with TRBJ1-2; no clear D. CDR3 length equals 15 residues. Trimming removed 0 bases at V and 4 bases at J, with 13 bases between. Germline V gene sequence: CDR1 SGHTS, CDR2 YDEGEE. CDR3 residues: CASSLAAATGYGYTF. DNA for the CDR3: TGTGCCAGCAGCTTGGCAGCAGCGACGGGCTATGGCTACACCTTC.

This rearrangement joins TRBV10-3 to TRBJ1-1, with 10 bases matching TRBD1. Germline trimming cut 6 bases from V and 4 bases from J; bases unmatched to any gene: 14. The CDR3 has 17 residues. CDR1 and CDR2 from the germline V gene are ENHRY and SYGVKD. The CDR3 region has the DNA TGTGCCATCAGGCAGGTGGGACAGGGGCAGAGGAGCACTGAAGCTTTCTTT. Residues: CAIRQVGQGQRSTEAFF.

The chain recombines TRBV6-2 or TRBV6-3 with TRBJ1-1; D possibly corresponds to TRBD1 (5 bases). The CDR3 runs 17 residues. From germline, CDR1 is MNHEY and CDR2 SVGEGT. V lost 2 bases to trimming and J lost 0 bases, with 16 bases between them. This CDR3 reads CASSYLSGGRMNTEAFF. As DNA, the CDR3 is TGTGCCAGCAGTTACCTGTCCGGGGGGAGAATGAACACTGAAGCTTTCTTT.

The chain uses TRBV11-1 and TRBJ2-2; D may be TRBD1 (6 bases). This CDR3 spans 16 amino acids. Germline V gene data show CDR1 as SGHAT and CDR2 as FQDESV (reference sequence). Trimming shortened V by 1 base and J by 4 bases, and 13 bases separated the two germline ends. The CDR3 DNA sequence: TGTGCCAGCAGCTTAGTGGCAGGGGTCAGCACCGGGGAGCTGTTTTTT. Its translation: CASSLVAGVSTGELFF. The complete variable domain, with remaining parts taken from reference TRBV11-1 and TRBJ2-2, reads EAEVAQSPRYKITEKSQAVAFWCDPISGHATLYWYRQILGQGPELLVQFQDESVVDDSQLPKDRFSAERLKGVDSTLKIQPAELGDSAMYLCASSLVAGVSTGELFFGEGSRLTVL.

This chain joins TRBV3-1 (or the pseudogene TRBV3-2) and TRBJ2-4; a possible D gene is TRBD2 (7 bases). This CDR3 is 16 amino acids long. Germline CDR1 LGHDT, CDR2 YNNKEL (reference sequence). V was shortened by 3 bases and J by 0 bases, with 12 bases between the two germline ends. The CDR3 DNA follows: TGTGCCAGCAGCCATAGGGGGGGAATAGCCAAAAACATTCAGTACTTC. Protein sequence: CASSHRGGIAKNIQYF.

The chain recombines TRBV21-1 with TRBJ2-7; whether TRBD1, the table's D call, matches the DNA was not checked. TRBV21-1 is marked as a pseudogene. The CDR3 totals 16 residues. In DNA form, the CDR3 reads TGTGCCAGCAGCAAGTCGGCCGGGACAGACTCCTACGAGCAGTACTTC. As protein: CASSKSAGTDSYEQYF.

CDR3 sequence: CATNPGGSYNEQFF. As DNA, the CDR3 is TGCGCCACCAACCCGGGAGGGAGCTACAATGAGCAGTTCTTC. This sequence joins TRBV5-1 and TRBJ2-1; TRBD2 matches at 8 bases. The CDR3 sequence is 14 residues long. Germline V lookup: CDR1 SGHRS, CDR2 YFSETQ. Trimming cost V 9 bases and J 3 bases; bases outside gene matches: 8.

The V call is TRBV4-3, the J call TRBJ2-7; tentatively, D is TRBD1 (6 bases). CDR1 is LGHNA, CDR2 YSLEER, per germline. This CDR3 contains 19 residues. Between the trimmed V and J ends, which lost 0 bases and 0 bases, there was a span of 21 bases. CDR3 sequence reads: CASSQDRGSGAMSSYEQYF. The CDR3 DNA follows: TGCGCCAGCAGCCAAGATAGAGGGTCAGGGGCGATGAGCTCCTACGAGCAGTACTTC.

The chain employs TRBV24-1 and TRBJ2-6; D gene unclear. CDR3 length: 14 amino acids. V gave up 5 bases and J gave up 0 bases, with 4 bases separating them. Germline values: CDR1 KGHDR, CDR2 SFDVKD. The CDR3: CATSARSGANVLTF. The CDR3 nucleotides are TGTGCCACCAGTGCCCGCTCTGGGGCCAACGTCCTGACTTTC.

The rearrangement links TRBV20-1 to TRBJ2-7; D ambiguous. Trimming cost V 3 bases and J 0 bases, with 6 bases left between them. Per germline, CDR1 DFQATT and CDR2 SNEGSKA (reference sequence). This CDR3 region has 12 residues. The CDR3 region has the DNA TGCAGTGCTAGTCCCAGCTCCTACGAGCAGTACTTC. Residues: CSASPSSYEQYF.

This chain links TRBV24-1 with TRBJ2-5; D may be TRBD2 (7 bases). This CDR3 has 18 amino acids. Trimming cost V 9 bases and J 5 bases, with 30 bases left between them. The germline CDR1 and CDR2 sequences are KGHDR and SFDVKD. The CDR3 DNA sequence: TGTGCCACCGGAGTCCCGAAGGGGGGAGCGGGACTATGGGAGACCCAGTACTTC. Translated: CATGVPKGGAGLWETQYF.

This chain uses TRBV7-8 with TRBJ2-7, with 13 bases matching TRBD2. CDR3 length: 15 amino acids. Germline V gene data show CDR1 as SGHVS and CDR2 as FQNEAQ. V shed 5 bases, J shed 4 bases, and the junction held 5 bases outside the gene matches. The CDR3 DNA reads TGTGCCAGCAGCCCGGGGACTAGCGGGAATTACGAGCAGTACTTC. It is translated as CASSPGTSGNYEQYF.

This chain links TRBV19 with TRBJ1-1, with no clear D. The CDR3 length is 11 residues. Trimming took off 3 bases at V and 7 bases at J, with 6 bases between the two ends. CDR1 and CDR2 (germline): LNHDA, SQIVND (reference sequence). CDR3 DNA sequence: TGTGCCAGTAGTATGCGTGATGAAGCTTTCTTT. Amino acid sequence: CASSMRDEAFF.

V usage is TRBV7-8 and J usage is TRBJ2-7; D uncertain. This CDR3 comprises 14 residues. The V and J ends lost 5 bases and 6 bases respectively, with 17 bases between them. CDR1 SGHVS and CDR2 FQNEAQ come from the germline V gene. CDR3 in amino acids: CASSPRQYEVEQYF. CDR3 nucleotide sequence: TGTGCCAGCAGCCCCCGGCAGTACGAGGTCGAGCAGTACTTC.

V is TRBV15 and J is TRBJ1-1; 10 nucleotides line up with TRBD1. Germline V gene data show CDR1 as LNHNV and CDR2 as YYDKDF (reference sequence). J lost 6 bases, V lost 0 bases, and 7 bases had no gene match. The CDR3 length is 16 residues. CDR3 DNA sequence: TGTGCCACCAGCAGAGATAACGACAGGGGGCTTTCTGAAGCTTTCTTT. The encoded protein is CATSRDNDRGLSEAFF.

CDR3 region: CATSRPSGDNEQFF. CDR3 nucleotide sequence: TGTGCCACCAGCCGGCCTAGCGGGGACAATGAGCAGTTCTTC. The chain carries TRBV24-1 and TRBJ2-1; 9 nucleotides align to TRBD2. Germline V gives CDR1 KGHDR, CDR2 SFDVKD. Germline trimming cut 7 bases from V and 5 bases from J; bases unmatched to any gene: 5. The CDR3 sequence is 14 residues long.

This clone appeared a single time. V usage is TRBV12-3 or TRBV12-4 and J usage is TRBJ1-2; TRBD1 matches 7 bases. V lost 5 bases and J lost 4; bases outside the gene matches: 4. This CDR3 is built from 13 residues. Written as DNA, the CDR3 is TGTGCCAGCAGTGCCGACAGGGTCTATGGCTACACCTTC. Its protein product is CASSADRVYGYTF.

The chain joins TRBV9 to TRBJ2-7; the match to TRBD2 covers 8 bases. The ends lost 5 bases at V and 7 bases at J; junction bases unmatched: 8. CDR3 length: 13 residues. Germline CDR1 SGDLS, CDR2 YYNGEE. The CDR3 DNA is TGTGCCAGCAGTACTAGCGGCAGCGGGGAGCAGTACTTC. Its translation: CASSTSGSGEQYF.